This is a list of T cell receptor beta chains from one sample in a study of blood T cell repertoires in COVID-19. Clones were sequenced by immunoSEQ multiplex PCR, and TCRdb holds only the in-frame ones, with some missing. This sample carries under 250,000 clones, roughly 85% of them seen once, and the ten largest clones take about 3.2%. Source material: peripheral blood. These receptors all come from a woman under 30 with acute or convalescent COVID-19. The CDR3 runs from the conserved cysteine through the conserved F or W. The D gene is left open where the match is weak. Expanded clones are given a class, and other clones once, few, many or no size at all.

v_gene: TRBV12-5
abundance: once
d_gene: .
j_gene: TRBJ2-2
CDR3aa: CASGLAGAGTGELFF
CDR3nt: TGTGCTAGTGGTTTGGCGGGAGCGGGCACCGGGGAGCTGTTTTTT

v_gene: TRBV6-5
abundance: .
d_gene: .
j_gene: TRBJ1-1
CDR3aa: CASSLQGSLRTEAFF
CDR3nt: TGTGCCAGCAGTTTGCAGGGGTCATTACGGACTGAAGCTTTCTTT

v_gene: TRBV6-6
abundance: .
d_gene: TRBD1
j_gene: TRBJ1-1
CDR3aa: CASIERGQNTEAFF
CDR3nt: TGTGCCAGCATCGAAAGGGGGCAAAACACTGAAGCTTTCTTT

v_gene: TRBV4-3
abundance: .
d_gene: .
j_gene: TRBJ1-1
CDR3aa: CASSQVGAGNTEAFF
CDR3nt: TGCGCCAGCAGCCAGGTAGGGGCGGGAAACACTGAAGCTTTCTTT

v_gene: TRBV23-1
abundance: .
d_gene: TRBD1
j_gene: TRBJ2-1
CDR3aa: CASSHFDRGLYNEQFF
CDR3nt: TGCGCCAGCAGTCATTTCGACAGGGGGCTATACAATGAGCAGTTCTTC

v_gene: TRBV10-3
abundance: .
d_gene: TRBD1
j_gene: TRBJ1-1
CDR3aa: CAIKPGQGISMNTEAFF
CDR3nt: TGTGCCATCAAACCGGGACAGGGGATTAGTATGAACACTGAAGCTTTCTTT

v_gene: TRBV9
abundance: .
d_gene: TRBD1
j_gene: TRBJ2-3
CDR3aa: CASSGPGQGASDTQYF
CDR3nt: TGTGCCAGCAGCGGCCCAGGACAGGGGGCTTCAGATACGCAGTATTTT

v_gene: TRBV10-1
abundance: .
d_gene: .
j_gene: TRBJ2-5
CDR3aa: CASSENSEETQYF
CDR3nt: TGCGCCAGCAGTGAGAACTCCGAGGAGACCCAGTACTTC

v_gene: TRBV6-1
abundance: .
d_gene: TRBD1
j_gene: TRBJ1-1
CDR3aa: CASSVGARGLGTEAFF
CDR3nt: TGTGCCAGCAGTGTTGGGGCCAGGGGGCTGGGCACTGAAGCTTTCTTT

v_gene: TRBV5-4
abundance: .
d_gene: TRBD1
j_gene: TRBJ1-5
CDR3aa: CASSFWPGGTQPQHF
CDR3nt: TGTGCCAGCAGCTTTTGGCCAGGGGGCACTCAGCCCCAGCATTTT

v_gene: TRBV7-2
abundance: .
d_gene: .
j_gene: TRBJ2-1
CDR3aa: CASSYYMARLYNEQFF
CDR3nt: TGTGCCAGCAGCTATTATATGGCCAGATTATACAATGAGCAGTTCTTC

v_gene: TRBV18
abundance: few
d_gene: TRBD2
j_gene: TRBJ2-1
CDR3aa: CASSPGTSGRAGEQFF
CDR3nt: TGTGCCAGCTCTCCCGGGACTAGCGGGAGGGCCGGGGAGCAGTTCTTC

v_gene: TRBV30
abundance: .
d_gene: .
j_gene: TRBJ1-1
CDR3aa: CAWSVHMNTEAFF
CDR3nt: TGTGCCTGGAGTGTGCACATGAACACTGAAGCTTTCTTT

v_gene: TRBV18
abundance: .
d_gene: TRBD1
j_gene: TRBJ2-7
CDR3aa: CASSPQKTGETYEQYF
CDR3nt: TGTGCCAGCTCACCACAAAAGACAGGGGAGACCTACGAGCAGTACTTC

v_gene: TRBV6-5
abundance: .
d_gene: .
j_gene: TRBJ1-1
CDR3aa: CASQRVGTEAFF
CDR3nt: TGTGCCAGTCAACGGGTCGGCACTGAAGCTTTCTTT

v_gene: TRBV6-6
abundance: .
d_gene: .
j_gene: TRBJ2-1
CDR3aa: CASRLESVREQFF
CDR3nt: TGTGCCAGCAGGCTAGAGTCGGTAAGAGAGCAGTTCTTC

v_gene: TRBV10-3
abundance: .
d_gene: TRBD2
j_gene: TRBJ2-5
CDR3aa: CAISEFGTSGTAETQYF
CDR3nt: TGTGCCATCAGTGAGTTCGGTACTAGCGGGACGGCAGAGACCCAGTACTTC

v_gene: TRBV6-5
abundance: .
d_gene: .
j_gene: TRBJ2-1
CDR3aa: CASSSGVYEQFF
CDR3nt: TGTGCCAGCAGTTCCGGGGTCTATGAGCAGTTCTTC

v_gene: TRBV4-3
abundance: .
d_gene: .
j_gene: TRBJ2-3
CDR3aa: CASSHLEGTDTQYF
CDR3nt: TGCGCCAGCAGCCACTTGGAGGGCACAGATACGCAGTATTTT

v_gene: TRBV12-3/TRBV12-4
abundance: .
d_gene: .
j_gene: TRBJ1-2
CDR3aa: CASSLRGGGYTF
CDR3nt: TGTGCCAGCAGTTTAAGGGGGGGTGGCTACACCTTC

v_gene: TRBV5-5
abundance: many
d_gene: .
j_gene: TRBJ2-1
CDR3aa: CASSPYNEQFF
CDR3nt: TGTGCCAGCAGCCCTTACAATGAGCAGTTCTTC

v_gene: TRBV2
abundance: .
d_gene: TRBD2
j_gene: TRBJ2-1
CDR3aa: CASPTGGRGYNEQFF
CDR3nt: TGTGCCAGCCCAACGGGGGGGAGAGGCTACAATGAGCAGTTCTTC

v_gene: TRBV7-2
abundance: .
d_gene: .
j_gene: TRBJ2-1
CDR3aa: CASSLFSSNKRNEQFF
CDR3nt: TGTGCCAGCAGCCTCTTCTCCTCAAACAAGCGCAATGAGCAGTTCTTC

v_gene: TRBV3-1/TRBV3-2
abundance: .
d_gene: .
j_gene: TRBJ2-2
CDR3aa: CASSQKGGINTGELFF
CDR3nt: TGTGCCAGCAGCCAAAAGGGGGGGATAAACACCGGGGAGCTGTTTTTT

v_gene: TRBV28
abundance: .
d_gene: TRBD2
j_gene: TRBJ2-7
CDR3aa: CASSAYAGGRYEQYF
CDR3nt: TGTGCCAGCAGCGCATATGCGGGAGGACGGTACGAGCAGTACTTC

v_gene: TRBV19
abundance: .
d_gene: TRBD1
j_gene: TRBJ1-4
CDR3aa: CASKRQGNEKLFF
CDR3nt: TGTGCCAGTAAGAGACAGGGTAATGAAAAACTGTTTTTT

v_gene: TRBV9
abundance: .
d_gene: .
j_gene: TRBJ1-4
CDR3aa: CASSEGHATNEKLFF
CDR3nt: TGTGCCAGCAGCGAGGGACACGCAACTAATGAAAAACTGTTTTTT

v_gene: TRBV15
abundance: .
d_gene: .
j_gene: TRBJ2-3
CDR3aa: CATSRAPVDTQYF
CDR3nt: TGTGCCACCAGCAGAGCCCCCGTAGATACGCAGTATTTT

v_gene: TRBV9
abundance: .
d_gene: TRBD1
j_gene: TRBJ2-7
CDR3aa: CASSQGQGIPYEQYF
CDR3nt: TGTGCCAGCAGCCAGGGACAGGGCATTCCCTACGAGCAGTACTTC

v_gene: TRBV3-1/TRBV3-2
abundance: .
d_gene: .
j_gene: TRBJ1-1
CDR3aa: CASSFGGTRGTEAFF
CDR3nt: TGTGCCAGCAGCTTTGGAGGGACGCGGGGGACTGAAGCTTTCTTT

v_gene: TRBV27
abundance: .
d_gene: TRBD2
j_gene: TRBJ2-7
CDR3aa: CASSLWGGSSYEQYF
CDR3nt: TGTGCCAGCAGTTTATGGGGGGGAAGCTCCTACGAGCAGTACTTC

v_gene: TRBV24-1
abundance: .
d_gene: TRBD2
j_gene: TRBJ2-1
CDR3aa: CATRAGEYNEQFF
CDR3nt: TGTGCCACCAGAGCGGGAGAATACAATGAGCAGTTCTTC

v_gene: TRBV24-1
abundance: .
d_gene: TRBD1
j_gene: TRBJ2-1
CDR3aa: CATSVTGEVRSYNEQFF
CDR3nt: TGTGCCACCAGTGTTACAGGGGAAGTAAGGTCCTACAATGAGCAGTTCTTC

v_gene: TRBV30
abundance: .
d_gene: TRBD1
j_gene: TRBJ2-7
CDR3aa: CAWTRQGYEQYF
CDR3nt: TGTGCCTGGACGAGACAGGGATACGAGCAGTACTTC

v_gene: TRBV19
abundance: once
d_gene: .
j_gene: TRBJ1-1
CDR3aa: CASSLWGRTEAFF
CDR3nt: TGTGCCAGTAGTCTCTGGGGCCGCACTGAAGCTTTCTTT

v_gene: TRBV5-1
abundance: .
d_gene: .
j_gene: TRBJ2-7
CDR3aa: CASSPGVSSYEQYF
CDR3nt: TGCGCCAGCAGCCCGGGTGTGAGCTCCTACGAGCAGTACTTC

v_gene: TRBV4-3
abundance: .
d_gene: TRBD1
j_gene: TRBJ1-1
CDR3aa: CASSLLTGQGPNTEAFF
CDR3nt: TGCGCCAGCAGCCTTCTCACCGGACAGGGACCGAACACTGAAGCTTTCTTT

v_gene: TRBV27
abundance: .
d_gene: TRBD1
j_gene: TRBJ1-4
CDR3aa: CASSPHPTGYYEKLFF
CDR3nt: TGTGCCAGCAGTCCCCACCCGACAGGGTATTATGAAAAACTGTTTTTT

v_gene: TRBV2
abundance: few
d_gene: TRBD1
j_gene: TRBJ1-6
CDR3aa: CASSSGGDGNSPLHF
CDR3nt: TGTGCCAGCAGCTCAGGGGGCGATGGGAATTCACCCCTCCACTTT

v_gene: TRBV19
abundance: once
d_gene: TRBD2
j_gene: TRBJ2-2
CDR3aa: CASSKPGLATGELFF
CDR3nt: TGTGCCAGTAGTAAACCCGGACTAGCGACCGGGGAGCTGTTTTTT

v_gene: TRBV5-1
abundance: .
d_gene: TRBD1
j_gene: TRBJ1-6
CDR3aa: CASSWTGEPLHF
CDR3nt: TGCGCCAGCAGCTGGACAGGCGAACCCCTCCACTTT

v_gene: TRBV19
abundance: .
d_gene: TRBD1
j_gene: TRBJ2-5
CDR3aa: CASSVGQGLKTQYF
CDR3nt: TGTGCCAGTAGTGTTGGACAGGGTCTGAAGACCCAGTACTTC

v_gene: TRBV4-3
abundance: .
d_gene: .
j_gene: TRBJ1-1
CDR3aa: CASSQQENTEAFF
CDR3nt: TGCGCCAGCAGCCAGCAGGAGAACACTGAAGCTTTCTTT

v_gene: TRBV4-3
abundance: .
d_gene: TRBD2
j_gene: TRBJ2-5
CDR3aa: CASSPIAGVAETQYF
CDR3nt: TGCGCCAGCAGCCCCATAGCGGGAGTGGCGGAGACCCAGTACTTC

v_gene: TRBV12-3/TRBV12-4
abundance: .
d_gene: .
j_gene: TRBJ1-1
CDR3aa: CASSLAGAEAFF
CDR3nt: TGTGCCAGCAGTTTGGCGGGGGCTGAAGCTTTCTTT

v_gene: TRBV30
abundance: .
d_gene: TRBD1
j_gene: TRBJ2-1
CDR3aa: CAWSVGTGGNNEQFF
CDR3nt: TGTGCCTGGAGTGTTGGGACAGGCGGTAACAATGAGCAGTTCTTC

v_gene: TRBV3-1/TRBV3-2
abundance: .
d_gene: .
j_gene: TRBJ2-6
CDR3aa: CASSQGVGGSPSGANVLTF
CDR3nt: TGTGCCAGCAGCCAAGGGGTTGGAGGGTCCCCCTCTGGGGCCAACGTCCTGACTTTC

v_gene: TRBV30
abundance: .
d_gene: .
j_gene: TRBJ2-7
CDR3aa: CAWSLIAYEQYF
CDR3nt: TGTGCCTGGAGTCTTATTGCCTACGAGCAGTACTTC

v_gene: TRBV12-3/TRBV12-4
abundance: .
d_gene: TRBD2
j_gene: TRBJ2-7
CDR3aa: CASSSGLAGGQYF
CDR3nt: TGTGCCAGCAGTTCCGGACTAGCGGGAGGACAGTACTTC